This TCR beta chain was documented in a study of CD8+ T cells in alopecia areata. With regard to this clone: Its antigen is unknown.

cDNA reverse transcribed from extracted RNA served as the sequencing template. TCRdb's copy holds only in-frame clones and misses some; the assay was immunoSEQ multiplex PCR. The sample lists roughly 220,000 clones, 66% occurring once. Study observations and caveats: Possibly because of HLA-related factors, TCR sharing was less clear across patients than in mice. Normal scalp showed lower clonality than lesional scalp, especially alopecia totalis/universalis.

Treatment in this sample: oral pan-JAK inhibitor, 5-10 mg twice daily. It was from alopecia areata patients that lesional scalp punch biopsies and peripheral blood were collected. Trimming stripped 4 bases from V and 1 base from J, with 8 bases between. Germline V CDR1 and CDR2: SGHDT, YYEEEE. The CDR3 has 13 amino acids. This chain connects TRBV5-6 to TRBJ1-1; D is unresolved. The receptor comes from a human donor with alopecia areata. The source material was CD4+ T cells sorted from blood, sampled between weeks 44 and 45, from a patient treated with tofacitinib. CDR3 bases: TGTGCCAGCAGCAGAAATGGGAACACTGAAGCTTTCTTT. The encoded protein is CASSRNGNTEAFF.